This is a list of T cell receptor beta chains from one sample in a study of post-analysis software for immune sequencing data. One entry per CDR3 protein, called by TCRdb with MiXCR from the PCR reads. The sample consists of some 690,000 distinct CDR3 sequences, over 45% of them appearing once. Sequencing was performed on blood. These receptors were collected from a girl aged 2-10 years with multiple sclerosis. Each CDR3 is given with its conserved first and last residue.

TRBV10-3,TRBJ2-3,CAISETGTGTGGDTQYF
TRBV6-1,TRBJ2-5,CASSEVGQETQYF
TRBV5-1,TRBJ2-1,CASSLVPSGSNEQFF
TRBV3-1,TRBJ2-5,CASSQDLASRGETQYF
TRBV5-1,TRBJ2-5,CASSFSFEETQYF
TRBV20-1,TRBJ2-3,CREAGSPDTQYF
TRBV4-2,TRBJ2-5,CASSQSSPEKETQYF
TRBV29-1,TRBJ2-1,CSVPEGGQGYNEQFF
TRBV7-2,TRBJ2-3,CASSLDRTTDTQYF
TRBV5-6,TRBJ1-1,CASGQGVWKNTEAFF
TRBV20-1,TRBJ2-4,CSAGTGGREQYF
TRBV20-1,TRBJ2-4,CSASVAGVAKNIQYF
TRBV7-7,TRBJ2-1,CASSLRTSGGQSYNEQFF
TRBV20-1,TRBJ2-2,CSAPLRSTGELFF
TRBV5-1,TRBJ2-3,CASSDGSLAGDTQYF
TRBV20-1,TRBJ2-1,CSASTLRGPYNEQFF
TRBV27,TRBJ2-1,CASRLGPEGFANEQFF
TRBV10-3,TRBJ2-3,CAITTSVGDTQYF
TRBV28,TRBJ1-6,CASRGQGGTYNSPLHF
TRBV29-1,TRBJ2-7,CSVFGGTNSYEQYF
TRBV6-1,TRBJ1-2,CASSPRWAGYTF
TRBV5-1,TRBJ2-1,CASSLARTSGLSYNEQFF
TRBV4-2,TRBJ2-3,CASSQGFETDTQYF
TRBV4-2,TRBJ2-3,CASSQDSQGSTDTQYF
TRBV29-1,TRBJ2-3,CSVADGSSTDTQYF